The 5 T cell receptor beta chains below come from one sample, sequenced in a study of OX40 agonist ivuxolimab in advanced cancers. Repertoires were generated with immunoSEQ multiplex PCR, while TCRdb's copy carries only in-frame clones and drops some. The data show tens of thousands of clones, around 86% seen once. The material was CD4+ or CD8+ T cells sorted from blood, obtained in a trial of the OX40 agonist ivuxolimab. These TCRs come from an adult with an advanced solid tumor such as melanoma, head and neck, liver or kidney cancer.

The chain is built from TRBV10-2 and TRBJ2-7, with D unresolved. The length of the CDR3 is 14 residues. V was shortened by 4 bases and J by 0 bases, with 10 bases between the two germline ends. Germline lookup yields CDR1 WSHSY and CDR2 SAAADI. The CDR3 sequence: CASSVGRLSYEQYF. The DNA for the CDR3 is TGCGCCAGCAGTGTGGGCAGACTCTCCTACGAGCAGTACTTC.

This clone was seen more than once but under ten times. V gene TRBV6-1 combines with J gene TRBJ1-5; D is ambiguous. V was pared by 6 bases and J by 9 bases, with 12 bases between. This CDR3 has 12 residues. CDR1 and CDR2 from the germline V gene are MNHNS and SASEGT. The CDR3 DNA follows: TGTGCCAGCAGGAGCCCGGGTTGGCCCCAGCATTTT. Amino acids: CASRSPGWPQHF.

The chain has TRBV2 and TRBJ2-7; the match to TRBD2 covers 10 bases. Germline V gene lookup returns CDR1 SNHLY and CDR2 FYNNEI. The CDR3 consists of 16 residues. J lost 0 bases, V lost 1 base, and 3 bases had no gene match. CDR3 sequence (DNA): TGTGCCAGCAGTGAAGATACTAGCGGGGCCTCCTACGAGCAGTACTTC. Amino acid sequence: CASSEDTSGASYEQYF.

This clone was detected only once. The chain recombines TRBV7-9 with TRBJ2-5; 9 nucleotides match TRBD1. Trimming took 4 bases from V and 5 from J; bases not matched to a gene: 5. The CDR3 spans 14 residues. Germline-derived CDR1 and CDR2 are SEHNR and FQNEAQ (reference sequence). As DNA, the CDR3 is TGTGCCAGCAGCTGGGACAGGGATGTGGAGACCCAGTACTTC. Its translation: CASSWDRDVETQYF.

J is TRBJ2-1 and V is TRBV12-5, with 8 nucleotides matching TRBD2. The CDR3 extends over 14 amino acids. Germline V gene lookup returns CDR1 LGHNT and CDR2 FRNRAP. Trimming removed 8 bases from V and 2 bases from J; junction bases left unmatched: 5. This CDR3 reads CASQIAGTYNEQFF. CDR3 sequence (DNA): TGTGCTAGTCAGATAGCGGGAACCTACAATGAGCAGTTCTTC.